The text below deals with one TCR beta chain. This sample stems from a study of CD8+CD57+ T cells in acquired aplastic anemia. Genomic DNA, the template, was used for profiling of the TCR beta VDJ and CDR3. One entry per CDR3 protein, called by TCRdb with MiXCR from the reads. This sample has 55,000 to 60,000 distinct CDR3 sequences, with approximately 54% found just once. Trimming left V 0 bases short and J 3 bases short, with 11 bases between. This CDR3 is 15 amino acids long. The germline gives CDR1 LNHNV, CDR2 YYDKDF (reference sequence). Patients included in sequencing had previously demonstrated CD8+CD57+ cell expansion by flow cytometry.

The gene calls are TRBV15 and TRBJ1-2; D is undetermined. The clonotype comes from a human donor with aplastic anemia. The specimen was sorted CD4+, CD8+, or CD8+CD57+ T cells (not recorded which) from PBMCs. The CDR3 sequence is CATSRDRGADYGYTF. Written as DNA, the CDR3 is TGTGCCACCAGCAGAGATAGAGGAGCCGACTATGGCTACACCTTC.